A selection of T cell receptor beta chains follows, all from one sample in a study of shared clonotypes between healthy human individuals. Clones were sequenced by immunoSEQ multiplex PCR, and TCRdb holds only the in-frame ones, with some missing. The sample contains roughly 2,000,000 clones, just over 90% of which appear only once. Input material: naive CD8+ T cells from PBMCs. Every receptor here comes from a man younger than 35 in good health. Some clones in this sample may be carry-over from other donors' samples. Both conserved end residues are part of each CDR3. Each record gives: V gene, clone size, J gene, CDR3 protein. Size is stated for part of the rows, as once, few or many counts, or as a class when the clone is expanded.

>TRBV10-3|-|TRBJ2-3
CAISESDDSSTDTQYF
>TRBV5-4|-|TRBJ2-2
CASSDRADTGELFF
>TRBV2|-|TRBJ2-5
CASSSRQETQYF
>TRBV18|-|TRBJ1-1
CASSPQGAPVSDTEAFF
>TRBV4-1|-|TRBJ2-7
CASRGRAGGLYEQYF
>TRBV4-2|-|TRBJ2-7
CASSPYVSYEQYF
>TRBV28|-|TRBJ1-5
CASSLGRRGNQPQHF
>TRBV15|-|TRBJ2-2
CATSSGMTGELFF
>TRBV27|once|TRBJ2-3
CASSLPPGFPPDTQYF
>TRBV30|-|TRBJ2-7
CAWSPLAGFDFQTYEQYF
>TRBV27|-|TRBJ2-7
CASSSRTGDYEQYF
>TRBV29-1|few|TRBJ1-1
CSVEDRLRLNTEAFF
>TRBV5-1|-|TRBJ2-2
CASSGAKEGLGTGELFF
>TRBV11-2|-|TRBJ2-2
CASSAREREGGTGELFF
>TRBV7-9|-|TRBJ2-2
CASSPPLAGELFF
>TRBV9|-|TRBJ2-7
CASSARGTVNPYEQYF
>TRBV7-9|-|TRBJ2-7
CASSSAKDASYEQYF
>TRBV27|-|TRBJ2-3
CASSLLESGASTDTQYF